Following are 27 T cell receptor beta chains from one sample sequenced in a study of T cells in Graves' hyperthyroidism and ophthalmopathy. Amplification yielded TCR beta CDR3 regions, with RNA transcripts as the source. First-round RT-PCR with HTBI primers amplified the TCR CDR3 region. TCRdb recomputed calls from the multiplex PCR reads with MiXCR, one row per CDR3 protein. The sample has roughly 570,000 distinct CDR3 sequences, about 43% seen once. Sequencing was performed on peripheral blood or thyroid tissue (not recorded which). The receptors originated from an adult woman with Graves' disease, either hyperthyroidism or ophthalmopathy (not recorded which).

The CDR3 DNA sequence: TGCGCCAGCGGAGGGGAAGGGGGGTCTTTCTTT. Its translation is CASGGEGGSFF. The chain has TRBV10-2 and TRBJ1-1, with D perhaps TRBD1 (6 bases). This CDR3 contains 11 residues. Trimming shortened V by 8 bases and J by 12 bases, and 16 bases separated the two germline ends. CDR1 is WSHSY, CDR2 SAAADI, per germline.

With regard to this clonotype: A clone one base away is much larger, so this may be a read error. This chain links TRBV5-1 with TRBJ1-1; D is unresolved. This CDR3 is built from 15 residues. Germline V gene lookup returns CDR1 SGHRS and CDR2 YFSETQ. The CDR3 sequence: CAGSLHNTVVTEAFF. CDR3 sequence (DNA): TGCGCCGGCAGCCTACACAACACGGTTGTAACTGAAGCTTTCTTT.

This clonotype was detected only a few times. V is TRBV12-3 or TRBV12-4 and J is TRBJ2-7, with TRBD2 as a possible D gene (6 bases). The CDR3 sequence is 16 residues long. The V gene lost 7 bases and the J gene lost 2 bases, with 21 bases spanning the gap. The CDR3 DNA is TGTGCCAGCACCCCTCCTGGGAGGACGGGCACCTACGAGCAGTACTTC. Protein: CASTPPGRTGTYEQYF.

The genes are TRBV7-9 and TRBJ1-1; D gene uncertain. The CDR3 contains 13 residues. Germline V gene sequence: CDR1 SEHNR, CDR2 FQNEAQ (reference sequence). Trimming shortened V by 7 bases and J by 0 bases, and 9 bases separated the two germline ends. The CDR3 loop is CASNDRMNTEAFF. The CDR3 bases are TGTGCCAGCAACGATAGGATGAACACTGAAGCTTTCTTT.

This clonotype showed up just a few times. The rearrangement uses TRBV30 and TRBJ1-1; D remains ambiguous. This CDR3 has 15 residues. Per germline, CDR1 GTSNPN and CDR2 SVGIG (reference sequence). The V end lost 2 bases, the J end lost 0 bases, and 13 bases lay between the germline ends. The CDR3 reads CAWSSDLYMNTEAFF. In nucleotides, the CDR3 is TGTGCCTGGAGTTCCGACTTATACATGAACACTGAAGCTTTCTTT. Drawing the rest from reference TRBV30 and TRBJ1-1, the complete variable domain is SQTIHQWPATLVQPVGSPLSLECTVEGTSNPNLYWYRQAAGRGLQLLFYSVGIGQISSEVPQNLSASRPQDRQFILSSKKLLLSDSGFYLCAWSSDLYMNTEAFFGQGTRLTVV.

The chain links TRBV29-1 to TRBJ2-7; D is uncertain. Germline V gene data show CDR1 as SQVTM and CDR2 as ANQGSEA. This CDR3 contains 12 residues. V lost 8 bases and J lost 4, with 15 bases in between. The CDR3 DNA is TGCAGCAGGATGAACGGAAAATACGAGCAGTACTTC. It encodes CSRMNGKYEQYF.

Notes on this clonotype: This clone may be a read error of a much larger clone one base away. CDR3 DNA: TGTGCCAGCAGCTTGGACGGCAGGATGACCTACGAGCAGTACTTC. It is translated as CASSLDGRMTYEQYF. This sequence joins TRBV5-6 and TRBJ2-7; D gene unclear. Deletions cut 0 bases from V and 2 bases from J, with 12 bases between. Germline V gene sequence: CDR1 SGHDT, CDR2 YYEEEE. The CDR3 has 15 amino acids.

The V gene is TRBV5-1, the J gene TRBJ2-7, with 11 nucleotides matching TRBD2. With 4 bases clipped from V and 5 bases from J, the junction kept 11 bases outside the gene matches. From germline, CDR1 is SGHRS and CDR2 YFSETQ. The CDR3 length is 16 residues. CDR3 sequence (DNA): TGCGCCAGCAGCACCCCCTTACTAGCGGGAGCCAACGAGCAGTACTTC. Its protein product is CASSTPLLAGANEQYF.

This clonotype was picked up many times. The rearrangement joins TRBV9 to TRBJ1-1; D uncertain. Germline assignment: CDR1 SGDLS and CDR2 YYNGEE. The V gene lost 4 bases and the J gene lost 1 base, with 11 bases spanning the gap. This CDR3 comprises 14 residues. CDR3 amino acids: CASSPGSANTEAFF. The CDR3 nucleotides read TGTGCCAGCAGCCCTGGGTCGGCGAACACTGAAGCTTTCTTT.

This clonotype was counted ten times or more. CDR3 loop: CASTLDSNYGYTF. The CDR3, as DNA: TGTGCCAGCACCCTTGACAGTAACTATGGCTACACCTTC. The chain has TRBV5-4 and TRBJ1-2; a possible D gene is TRBD1 (5 bases). Germline V gene sequence: CDR1 SGHNT, CDR2 YYREEE (reference sequence). Trimming shortened V by 6 bases and J by 1 base, and 10 bases separated the two germline ends. The CDR3 covers 13 residues.

A word on this clonotype: A junction end diverges from the germline sequence, so it may reflect a read error. The V call is TRBV7-9, the J call TRBJ2-7, with D unresolved. The CDR3 loop spans 11 amino acids. Germline CDR1 is SEHNR and CDR2 is FQNEAQ (reference sequence). The CDR3 is CASSVAYGQCF. Here the CDR3 DNA reads TGTGCCAGCAGCGTGGCCTACGGGCAGTGCTTC. The full variable domain, with the rest looked up from reference TRBV7-9 and TRBJ2-7, is DTGVSQNPRHKITKRGQNVTFRCDPISEHNRLYWYRQTLGQGPEFLTYFQNEAQLEKSRLLSDRFSAERPKGSFSTLEIQRTEQGDSAMYLCASSVAYGQCFGPGTRLTVT.

This clonotype was recorded only once. The J gene is TRBJ2-6, the V gene TRBV6-5; no reliable D call. CDR3 length: 13 residues. Germline V gene data show CDR1 as MNHEY and CDR2 as SVGAGI. As DNA, the CDR3 is TGTGGAACAACACGCTCTGGGGCCAACGTCCTGACTTTC. Its translation is CGTTRSGANVLTF.

This clonotype appeared a few times. This sequence joins TRBV25-1 and TRBJ1-4; D gene uncertain. Germline CDR1 and CDR2: MGHDK and SYGVNS. The germline V and J ends were trimmed by 3 bases and 7 bases, with 15 bases remaining between them. The CDR3 extends over 15 amino acids. CDR3 protein: CASSEGWHGTEKLFF. The CDR3 DNA follows: TGTGCCAGCAGTGAGGGATGGCACGGAACTGAAAAACTGTTTTTT.

The chain links TRBV7-6 to TRBJ2-5, with a possible D match to TRBD2 (6 bases). This CDR3 is built from 14 residues. V was clipped by 3 bases and J by 1 base, with 9 bases between them. CDR1 is SGHVS and CDR2 is FNYEAQ in the germline V gene. As DNA, the CDR3 is TGTGCCAGCAGCTTCGCGGGGTCCCAAGAGACCCAGTACTTC. This translates into CASSFAGSQETQYF.

This clonotype came up a few times. This chain uses TRBV7-2 with TRBJ2-3, with TRBD2 matching over 8 bases. The CDR3 runs 16 residues. J was trimmed by 7 bases and V by 0 bases; bases with no gene match: 9. Germline CDR1 is SGHTA and CDR2 is FQGNSA. The CDR3 bases are TGTGCCAGCAGCTTAGCGCATCGGGGGGGAGTGCATACGCAGTATTTT. It specifies CASSLAHRGGVHTQYF.

This clonotype was seen repeatedly, ten times or more. The rearrangement links TRBV2 to TRBJ2-2; 9 bases are shared with TRBD1. V trimming: 6 bases; J trimming: 5 bases; junction bases outside the gene matches: 7. Germline V gene sequence: CDR1 SNHLY, CDR2 FYNNEI. The CDR3 has 15 amino acids. CDR3 protein: CASRAKQGATGELFF. The CDR3 region has the DNA TGTGCCAGCAGAGCGAAACAGGGGGCAACCGGGGAGCTGTTTTTT. Based on the CDR3 plus reference TRBV2 and TRBJ2-2, the full variable domain is EPEVTQTPSHQVTQMGQEVILRCVPISNHLYFYWYRQILGQKVEFLVSFYNNEISEKSEIFDDQFSVERPDGSNFTLKIRSTKLEDSAMYFCASRAKQGATGELFFGEGSRLTVL.

This clonotype was counted between two and nine times. The chain links TRBV3-1 to TRBJ1-1; D perhaps matches TRBD1 (5 bases). Germline lookup yields CDR1 LGHDT and CDR2 YNNKEL (reference sequence). The CDR3 is 15 residues long. The V end was cut by 0 bases, the J end by 1 base, with 9 bases between. The CDR3: CASSQESRGNTEAFF. As DNA, the CDR3 is TGTGCCAGCAGCCAAGAGTCTAGGGGGAACACTGAAGCTTTCTTT.

CDR3 protein: CASSVGGAGYEKLFF. DNA of the CDR3: TGTGCCAGCAGCGTGGGGGGGGCTGGGTATGAAAAACTGTTTTTT. The chain couples TRBV9 to TRBJ1-4, with D tentatively TRBD1 (6 bases). The CDR3 runs to 15 residues. Between the trimmed V and J ends, which lost 2 bases and 6 bases, there was a span of 14 bases. Germline V gene sequence: CDR1 SGDLS, CDR2 YYNGEE.

This clonotype appeared a few times. The genes are TRBV7-2 and TRBJ2-2, with D perhaps assigned TRBD1 or TRBD2 (5 bases each). CDR1 and CDR2 (germline): SGHTA, FQGNSA. The V end was cut by 6 bases, the J end by 5 bases, with 16 bases between. There are 15 residues in the CDR3. CDR3 in amino acids: CASSAPGTETGELFF. The CDR3 DNA sequence: TGTGCCAGCAGTGCGCCCGGGACGGAAACCGGGGAGCTGTTTTTT.

The chain couples TRBV10-3 to TRBJ2-7; D might be TRBD1 (5 bases). Trimming left V 7 bases short and J 4 bases short, with 14 bases between. Germline CDR1 ENHRY, CDR2 SYGVKD. There are 13 residues in the CDR3. DNA of the CDR3: TGTGCCATCACTTCAGCTAGGGGTTACGAGCAGTACTTC. Translation: CAITSARGYEQYF.

This clonotype was seen only a few times. The chain links TRBV15 to TRBJ2-7, with D perhaps TRBD1 (6 bases). CDR1 is LNHNV and CDR2 is YYDKDF in the germline V gene (reference sequence). The CDR3 is 16 residues long. V was clipped by 4 bases and J by 2 bases, with 18 bases between them. The DNA of the CDR3 is TGTGCCACCAGCATAGGGACGGACAGAGGGGCCTACGAGCAGTACTTC. As protein: CATSIGTDRGAYEQYF.

The genes are TRBV12-3 or TRBV12-4 and TRBJ2-7; 9 bases match TRBD1. After removal of 6 bases from V and 5 bases from J, the junction contained 5 bases not matched to a gene. The CDR3 contains 13 residues. The CDR3 spells CASSRQGVNEQYF. The CDR3 coding sequence is TGTGCCAGCAGCAGACAGGGGGTTAACGAGCAGTACTTC.

This clonotype was recorded at least ten times. This chain links TRBV11-2 with TRBJ2-7; 7 bases line up with TRBD1. Germline CDR1 reads SGHAT; CDR2 reads FQNNGV. CDR3 length equals 15 residues. With V trimmed by 4 bases and J by 3 bases, 9 bases remained unmatched. The CDR3 loop is CASSSTGTDLYEQYF. For the CDR3, the DNA is TGTGCCAGCAGCTCTACCGGGACAGACCTCTACGAGCAGTACTTC.

The rearrangement uses TRBV25-1 and TRBJ1-6; 8 positions match TRBD1. The germline CDR1 and CDR2 sequences are MGHDK and SYGVNS. The trim removed 5 bases at V and 10 bases at J, leaving 10 bases unmatched. This CDR3 comprises 15 residues. This CDR3 is CASSPRTGFRSPLHF. As DNA, the CDR3 is TGTGCCAGCAGTCCCCGGACAGGGTTTCGCTCACCCCTCCACTTT.

This clonotype appeared many times. The rearrangement uses TRBV5-1 and TRBJ2-7; D gene ambiguous. V was cut by 4 bases and J by 1 base, with 15 bases left in between. In germline, CDR1 is SGHRS, CDR2 YFSETQ. The CDR3 spans 15 residues. For the CDR3, the DNA is TGCGCCAGCAGCAGACTCTCCGACGGATCCTACGAGCAGTACTTC. This gives the protein CASSRLSDGSYEQYF.

The chain joins TRBV10-3 to TRBJ2-5; 7 bases are shared with TRBD1. The V segment lost 10 bases and the J segment 5 bases; nucleotides outside the gene matches: 16. Germline CDR1 and CDR2: ENHRY and SYGVKD. The CDR3 has 15 amino acids. DNA for the CDR3: TGTGCCACCCTTACAGGGGTGGGGATGATCGAGACCCAGTACTTC. It translates to CATLTGVGMIETQYF.

Many counts were recorded for this clonotype. The chain joins TRBV4-1 to TRBJ1-3, with D possibly TRBD1 on 5 matching bases. Germline V gene sequence: CDR1 MGHRA, CDR2 YSYEKL. Trimming stripped 2 bases from V and 4 bases from J, with 9 bases between. This CDR3 contains 14 residues. The CDR3 is CASSQQGGGNTIYF. The CDR3 DNA reads as TGCGCCAGCAGCCAACAGGGCGGCGGAAACACCATATATTTT.